The entry below describes one TCR beta chain. Researchers sorted participants into cohorts using their self-reported clinical history. What the recovered Cohort 3 donors had was two negative PCRs, clearance, or symptom resolution. This record comes from a study of blood T cell repertoires in COVID-19. As for the study in general: The analysed material was cDNA or gDNA that came from T cells, B-cell-depleted T cells, or PBMCs.

CDR1 is LGHDT, CDR2 YNNKEL, per germline (reference sequence). The CDR3 totals 14 residues. V gave up 1 base and J gave up 2 bases, with 9 bases separating them. Source study methods: Reference gene primers were amplified, and this amplification served to estimate nucleated cell counts. Profiling relied on immunoSEQ multiplex PCR, and the TCRdb table lists in-frame clones only, not all of them. The V and J calls and clone size are taken from that table; D and trimming were inferred from the DNA. In the table there are over 150,000 clones, around 83% of which are singletons. This clonotype was sampled from a man aged 40-49 years who had recovered from COVID-19. This chain links TRBV3-1 (or the pseudogene TRBV3-2) with TRBJ2-7, with a possible D match to TRBD2 (5 bases). The sequenced sample consisted of PBMCs or T cells enriched from blood (not recorded which). This CDR3 reads CASSQVQTTYEQYF. CDR3 coding DNA: TGTGCCAGCAGCCAAGTTCAGACTACCTACGAGCAGTACTTC.